This TCR beta chain was captured by sequencing in a study of blood T cell repertoires in COVID-19. Study at large: Collection of acute and convalescent COVID-19 samples took place in the United States, Italy and Spain.

Clones were read by immunoSEQ multiplex PCR, and TCRdb kept only the in-frame ones, dropping some. The sample consists of around 60,000 clones, around four fifths of them appearing once. Germline CDR1 reads ENHRY; CDR2 reads SYGVKD. This CDR3 contains 13 residues. After removal of 5 bases from V and 8 bases from J, the junction contained 4 bases not matched to a gene. The TCR originated in a woman aged 45-65 years with active or convalescent COVID-19. The chain links TRBV10-3 to TRBJ2-4; 9 nucleotides agree with TRBD1. The sequenced sample consisted of peripheral blood. CDR3: CAISFRDRDIQYF. CDR3 in DNA: TGTGCCATCAGTTTCCGGGACAGGGACATTCAGTACTTC.